One TCR beta chain is described in this entry. Trimming left V 1 base short and J 5 bases short, with 7 bases between. The CDR3 is made up of 13 amino acids. Germline CDR1 reads SGHRS; CDR2 reads YFSETQ. The data belong to a study of blood T cell repertoires in COVID-19. About the study: The United States, Italy and Spain supplied acute and convalescent COVID-19 samples. In each case, the material was cDNA or gDNA derived from T cells, B-cell-depleted T cells, or PBMCs.

Sequencing was performed with immunoSEQ multiplex PCR; in TCRdb, only in-frame clones are kept and a portion is missing. The repertoire holds some 180,000 clones, with approximately 90% as singletons. The sequenced sample consisted of peripheral blood. The rearrangement joins TRBV5-1 to TRBJ2-4, with a tentative D call TRBD2 (6 bases). This TCR derives from a man aged 40-49 years with active or convalescent COVID-19. The CDR3 DNA reads TGCGCCAGCAGCTTGACGGGAGAAAACATTCAGTACTTC. Translated: CASSLTGENIQYF. The full variable domain, in which reference TRBV5-1 and TRBJ2-4 provide the parts outside the CDR3, is KAGVTQTPRYLIKTRGQQVTLSCSPISGHRSVSWYQQTPGQGLQFLFEYFSETQRNKGNFPGRFSGRQFSNSRSEMNVSTLELGDSALYLCASSLTGENIQYFGAGTRLSVL.